The 30 T cell receptor beta chains listed next were all sequenced from one sample in a study of blood T cell repertoires in COVID-19. Profiled with immunoSEQ multiplex PCR; TCRdb holds only in-frame clones, not every one. This table has about 57,000 clones, roughly 78% appearing once. Sequences were obtained from peripheral blood. Receptors originate from a man in his sixties with acute or convalescent COVID-19.

The chain is built from TRBV5-5 and TRBJ2-7; no firm D call. Germline V gives CDR1 SGHKS, CDR2 YYEKEE (reference sequence). V was trimmed by 4 bases and J by 3 bases, leaving 5 bases between them. This CDR3 comprises 11 residues. This CDR3 is CASSKSYEQYF. The CDR3 DNA is TGTGCCAGCAGCAAGAGCTACGAGCAGTACTTC.

The gene calls are TRBV15 and TRBJ2-5; 9 bases line up with TRBD2. Germline CDR1 reads LNHNV; CDR2 reads YYDKDF (reference sequence). This CDR3 contains 14 residues. After removal of 1 base from V and 5 bases from J, the junction contained 2 bases not matched to a gene. The CDR3 loop reads CATSRVGLAETQYF. The CDR3 DNA reads TGTGCCACCAGCAGAGTAGGACTAGCGGAGACCCAGTACTTC.

V usage is TRBV7-2 and J usage is TRBJ1-4, with 8 nucleotides matching TRBD1. The CDR3 has 16 residues. The ends lost 1 base at V and 7 bases at J; junction bases unmatched: 8. CDR1 is SGHTA, CDR2 FQGNSA, per germline. CDR3 region: CASSLDISGGFEKLFF. As DNA, the CDR3 is TGTGCCAGCAGCTTAGATATTTCAGGGGGCTTTGAAAAACTGTTTTTT.

This clone was observed a single time. The chain carries TRBV4-2 and TRBJ2-7; tentative D call: TRBD2 (6 bases). Germline-derived CDR1 and CDR2 are LGHNA and YNFKEQ. Deletions cut 1 base from V and 4 bases from J, with 14 bases between. The CDR3 is 15 residues long. For the CDR3, the DNA is TGTGCCAGCAGCCAAGGGACGGGAGTTTCTTACGAGCAGTACTTC. Residues: CASSQGTGVSYEQYF.

This chain joins TRBV27 and TRBJ2-1; 7 bases are a match to TRBD2. J gave up 0 bases and V 2 bases, and 4 bases lay outside the gene matches. The CDR3 covers 16 residues. The germline V gene encodes CDR1 MNHEY and CDR2 SMNVEV (reference sequence). CDR3 sequence reads: CASSLKPSGSYNEQFF. The CDR3 bases are TGTGCCAGCAGTTTAAAGCCTAGCGGCTCCTACAATGAGCAGTTCTTC.

The chain is built from TRBV7-8 and TRBJ1-5, with D possibly TRBD1 on 5 matching bases. In germline, CDR1 is SGHVS, CDR2 FQNEAQ. V lost 4 bases and J lost 0, with 13 bases in between. The CDR3 contains 16 residues. CDR3 DNA sequence: TGTGCCAGCAGCTCGGGACTTTTCCCTAGCAATCAGCCCCAGCATTTT. Encoded protein: CASSSGLFPSNQPQHF.

This clone was recorded a few times. V usage is TRBV5-1 and J usage is TRBJ1-2, with D possibly being TRBD1 (6 bases). Germline-derived CDR1 and CDR2 are SGHRS and YFSETQ. The CDR3 runs to 14 residues. V dropped 4 bases and J dropped 6 bases, with 16 bases sitting between them. CDR3: CASSLSTGNDGYTF. The CDR3 nucleotides are TGCGCCAGCAGCCTCTCAACAGGGAATGATGGCTACACCTTC.

This chain uses TRBV19 with TRBJ2-5, with 8 nucleotides matching TRBD2. V lost 5 bases and J lost 2; bases outside the gene matches: 4. CDR3 size: 14 residues. Germline V gene data show CDR1 as LNHDA and CDR2 as SQIVND (reference sequence). The CDR3 coding sequence is TGTGCCAGTAGTGGGCTAGCGGGTCAAGAGACCCAGTACTTC. Amino acids: CASSGLAGQETQYF.

This chain uses TRBV6-1 with TRBJ2-7; D gene uncertain. Germline V CDR1 and CDR2: MNHNS, SASEGT. The CDR3 is 15 residues long. V lost 2 bases and J 4 bases, leaving 15 bases between the germline ends. CDR3 region: CASSETHSTEYEQYF. The CDR3 DNA is TGTGCCAGCAGTGAAACCCACTCGACGGAGTACGAGCAGTACTTC.

The chain has TRBV7-2 and TRBJ1-2, with D possibly being TRBD1 (6 bases). Germline V gene data show CDR1 as SGHTA and CDR2 as FQGNSA. V dropped 2 bases and J dropped 2 bases, with 9 bases sitting between them. CDR3 length equals 14 residues. The CDR3 DNA reads TGTGCCAGCAGCTTAACAGGGTTCAACTATGGCTACACCTTC. Translated, it gives CASSLTGFNYGYTF.

V and J are TRBV29-1 and TRBJ2-1; 7 bases are shared with TRBD2. Germline-derived CDR1 and CDR2 are SQVTM and ANQGSEA. This CDR3 is 17 amino acids long. V trimming: 2 bases; J trimming: 1 base; junction bases outside the gene matches: 11. The CDR3 protein is CSVETVTSASSYNEQFF. In nucleotides, the CDR3 is TGCAGCGTTGAAACGGTCACTAGCGCTAGTTCCTACAATGAGCAGTTCTTC.

V and J are TRBV7-2 and TRBJ2-5; TRBD1 agrees at 9 bases. The CDR3 length is 14 residues. Germline trimming cut 5 bases from V and 5 bases from J; bases unmatched to any gene: 6. Germline assignment: CDR1 SGHTA and CDR2 FQGNSA. CDR3 sequence reads: CASSRTGDAETQYF. The CDR3 DNA reads as TGTGCCAGCAGCCGGACAGGGGATGCGGAGACCCAGTACTTC.

This clone is medium-sized in the sample. The chain is built from TRBV7-8 and TRBJ1-5; D gene ambiguous. CDR3 size: 12 residues. Germline V gene data show CDR1 as SGHVS and CDR2 as FQNEAQ. Trimming left V 2 bases short and J 6 bases short, with 5 bases between. The DNA of the CDR3 is TGTGCCAGCAGCTTACACAGTCAGCCCCAGCATTTT. Translating it yields CASSLHSQPQHF.

The gene calls are TRBV29-1 and TRBJ2-7; D might be TRBD1 (6 bases). Germline CDR1 SQVTM, CDR2 ANQGSEA. There are 13 residues in the CDR3. Between the trimmed V and J ends, which lost 0 bases and 10 bases, there was a span of 16 bases. CDR3 sequence reads: CSVEDRRGAYQYF. CDR3 DNA: TGCAGCGTTGAAGATCGCAGGGGCGCATACCAGTACTTC.

V and J are TRBV29-1 and TRBJ2-5, with 7 bases lining up with TRBD1. The germline V gene encodes CDR1 SQVTM and CDR2 ANQGSEA. Trimming took 7 bases from V and 4 from J; bases not matched to a gene: 12. There are 14 residues in the CDR3. This chain's CDR3 is CSGTARGMGETQYF. The CDR3 bases are TGCAGCGGCACCGCCAGGGGGATGGGAGAGACCCAGTACTTC.

There are a few counts of this clone. The chain recombines TRBV4-2 with TRBJ1-4; D gene uncertain. Germline CDR1 and CDR2: LGHNA and YNFKEQ. The V end was cut by 3 bases, the J end by 7 bases, with 18 bases between. The length of the CDR3 is 16 residues. The DNA for the CDR3 is TGTGCCAGCAGCCAGGAAAACAGAATTATAGGTGAAAAACTGTTTTTT. Its translation: CASSQENRIIGEKLFF.

In nucleotides, the CDR3 is TGTGCCAGCAGCTCCGGACAGGGAACGGGCGAAAAACTGTTTTTT. It yields the protein CASSSGQGTGEKLFF. The chain links TRBV28 to TRBJ1-4, with 8 positions matching TRBD1. With V trimmed by 6 bases and J by 8 bases, 11 bases remained unmatched. This CDR3 has 15 residues. Germline CDR1 and CDR2: MDHEN and SYDVKM.

The J gene is TRBJ1-5, the V gene TRBV5-5; 8 positions agree with TRBD1. The V gene end was trimmed by 4 bases and the J gene end by 6 bases; junction bases not matched to a gene: 9. Germline CDR1 is SGHKS and CDR2 is YYEKEE (reference sequence). The CDR3 length is 15 residues. The CDR3 reads CASSLSGTGGQPQHF. The CDR3 DNA is TGTGCCAGCAGCCTGTCCGGGACAGGAGGTCAGCCCCAGCATTTT.

The rearrangement links TRBV27 to TRBJ2-3, with 8 nucleotides matching TRBD1. The CDR3 length is 14 residues. Germline lookup yields CDR1 MNHEY and CDR2 SMNVEV (reference sequence). V lost 6 bases, J lost 4 bases, and 6 bases stayed unmatched. This CDR3 reads CASRWGQVADTQYF. For the CDR3, the DNA is TGTGCCAGCAGATGGGGACAGGTGGCAGATACGCAGTATTTT.

CDR3 in amino acids: CASRGLAGGSYEQYF. CDR3 bases: TGCGCCAGCCGGGGGCTTGCGGGAGGGAGCTACGAGCAGTACTTC. The J gene is TRBJ2-7, the V gene TRBV5-1, with TRBD2 matching over 9 bases. This CDR3 comprises 15 residues. Trimming cost V 7 bases and J 3 bases; bases outside gene matches: 11. Germline lookup yields CDR1 SGHRS and CDR2 YFSETQ.

V usage is TRBV24-1 and J usage is TRBJ2-7; 8 nucleotides line up with TRBD1. Trimming at V came to 4 bases and at J to 4 bases, leaving 5 bases not matched to a gene. The CDR3 is 14 amino acids. In germline, CDR1 is KGHDR, CDR2 SFDVKD. The CDR3 region is CATSDTGTGYEQYF. CDR3 bases: TGTGCCACCAGTGACACCGGGACAGGATACGAGCAGTACTTC.

V gene TRBV27 combines with J gene TRBJ1-6, with D unresolved. CDR1 is MNHEY, CDR2 SMNVEV, per germline (reference sequence). There are 13 residues in the CDR3. Trimming stripped 5 bases from V and 12 bases from J, with 14 bases between. The DNA for the CDR3 is TGTGCCAGCAGTCAGTCTAGGCAGCAACCCCTCCACTTT. This codes for CASSQSRQQPLHF.

This clone was observed once. The CDR3: CASSLWESGQGFLFF. The CDR3 DNA reads TGTGCCAGCAGTTTATGGGAATCGGGACAGGGTTTTCTGTTCTTC. This chain links TRBV28 with TRBJ2-1; 9 nucleotides agree with TRBD1. The CDR3 totals 15 residues. V trimming: 0 bases; J trimming: 15 bases; junction bases outside the gene matches: 12. The germline gives CDR1 MDHEN, CDR2 SYDVKM.

The chain has TRBV30 and TRBJ1-4, with TRBD1 matching over 9 bases. CDR1 is GTSNPN, CDR2 SVGIG, per germline (reference sequence). CDR3 length: 13 residues. V gave up 5 bases and J gave up 7 bases; unmatched junction bases: 5. CDR3: CAWGGQGGEKLFF. The CDR3 DNA reads TGTGCCTGGGGGGGACAGGGAGGTGAAAAACTGTTTTTT.

The chain combines TRBV6-4 with TRBJ1-1; TRBD1 is a possible D gene (6 bases). Trimming removed 6 bases at V and 9 bases at J, with 14 bases between. Germline-derived CDR1 and CDR2 are MRHNA and SNTAGT. The CDR3 runs 12 residues. In nucleotides, the CDR3 is TGTGCCAGCAGCAGGGGTTTCGGGCAAGCTTTCTTT. It encodes CASSRGFGQAFF.

The chain is built from TRBV29-1 and TRBJ2-1; TRBD2 matches at 7 bases. Germline V gene data show CDR1 as SQVTM and CDR2 as ANQGSEA. After removal of 4 bases from V and 2 bases from J, the junction contained 8 bases not matched to a gene. This CDR3 is built from 15 residues. CDR3 region: CSVGGEGPTYNEQFF. CDR3 DNA: TGCAGCGTTGGGGGGGAGGGGCCCACCTACAATGAGCAGTTCTTC.

The chain uses TRBV5-1 and TRBJ1-5; D is unresolved. CDR1 is SGHRS, CDR2 YFSETQ, per germline. Trimming stripped 4 bases from V and 0 bases from J, with 17 bases between. The CDR3 length is 17 residues. The CDR3, as DNA: TGCGCCAGCAGCCCCGCCCCGTCAGGATATAGCAATCAGCCCCAGCATTTT. It encodes CASSPAPSGYSNQPQHF.

This clone was seen once. The chain has TRBV2 and TRBJ2-7; 7 nucleotides agree with TRBD2. The germline V gene encodes CDR1 SNHLY and CDR2 FYNNEI. The V segment lost 4 bases and the J segment 2 bases; nucleotides outside the gene matches: 5. The CDR3 has 14 residues. CDR3 DNA: TGTGCCAGCAGTGGGGGCCTAGCGGCCTACGAGCAGTACTTC. Protein product: CASSGGLAAYEQYF.

This clone was recorded a few times. This sequence joins TRBV7-8 and TRBJ1-4; TRBD1 agrees at 8 bases. Germline loops: CDR1 SGHVS, CDR2 FQNEAQ. The CDR3 extends over 14 amino acids. The V gene end was trimmed by 5 bases and the J gene end by 8 bases; junction bases not matched to a gene: 7. The CDR3 coding sequence is TGTGCCAGCAGCCGCGACAGGGGAGGGGAAAAACTGTTTTTT. Its protein is CASSRDRGGEKLFF.

The rearrangement links TRBV7-3 to TRBJ1-3; TRBD1 agrees at 8 bases. The length of the CDR3 is 14 residues. J lost 5 bases, V lost 5 bases, and 5 bases had no gene match. Germline V lookup: CDR1 SGHTA, CDR2 FQGTGA. Here the CDR3 DNA reads TGTGCCAGCAGCGCCGGACAGGGAAGAAACACCATATATTTT. As protein: CASSAGQGRNTIYF.